The 14 T cell receptor beta chains given below trace back to one sample, sequenced in a study of beta chain features in type 1 diabetes. Expressed TCRB transcripts got sequenced, as all isolated RNA was reverse transcribed. Produced via immunoSEQ multiplex PCR; TCRdb's table is partial and in-frame only. The profile covers about 350,000 clones, with roughly 21% appearing a single time and under 0.055% taken by the ten largest. Sequenced material: naive CD4+ T cells from blood. The receptors come from a woman between 18 and 29 years old in good health.

This clone was observed a handful of times. V gene TRBV11-2 combines with J gene TRBJ2-7; 13 positions agree with TRBD2. J was trimmed by 4 bases and V by 3 bases; bases with no gene match: 6. The CDR3 is made up of 16 amino acids. Germline CDR1 and CDR2: SGHAT and FQNNGV. The CDR3 is CASSFGLAGDGYEQYF. CDR3 DNA sequence: TGTGCCAGCAGCTTTGGACTAGCGGGAGATGGGTACGAGCAGTACTTC.

CDR3 nucleotides: TGTGCCAGCAGCCCAGGGTCCGGGAACATTCAGTACTTC. It translates to CASSPGSGNIQYF. The chain carries TRBV9 and TRBJ2-4; TRBD1 is a possible D gene (5 bases). V lost 4 bases and J lost 7, with 12 bases in between. The CDR3 has 13 amino acids. Germline V gives CDR1 SGDLS, CDR2 YYNGEE.

The sample holds a few counts of this clone. This chain uses TRBV25-1 with TRBJ1-5; TRBD1 matches at 8 bases. The CDR3 length is 15 residues. J was trimmed by 2 bases and V by 3 bases; bases with no gene match: 3. Per germline, CDR1 MGHDK and CDR2 SYGVNS. The DNA of the CDR3 is TGTGCCAGCAGTGAGCAGGGACAGGGCAATCAGCCCCAGCATTTT. Translating it yields CASSEQGQGNQPQHF.

CDR3 sequence: CASTRGNGVTEAFF. For the CDR3, the DNA is TGTGCCAGTACCCGGGGGAACGGGGTCACTGAAGCTTTCTTT. V and J are TRBV19 and TRBJ1-1; tentatively, D is TRBD1 (5 bases). Trimming took 7 bases from V and 4 from J, leaving 16 bases between them. The CDR3 contains 14 residues. Germline-derived CDR1 and CDR2 are LNHDA and SQIVND (reference sequence).

This clone showed up just a few times. V gene TRBV29-1 combines with J gene TRBJ2-1, with 13 nucleotides matching TRBD2. The V segment lost 6 bases and the J segment 2 bases; nucleotides outside the gene matches: 4. Per the germline V gene, CDR1 is SQVTM and CDR2 is ANQGSEA. The CDR3 length is 15 residues. This CDR3 reads CSVRTSGGTYNEQFF. Here the CDR3 DNA reads TGCAGCGTAAGGACTAGCGGGGGCACCTACAATGAGCAGTTCTTC.

V usage is TRBV30 and J usage is TRBJ2-2, with TRBD1 matching over 9 bases. The length of the CDR3 is 15 residues. The trim removed 2 bases at V and 2 bases at J, leaving 3 bases unmatched. Germline CDR1 is GTSNPN and CDR2 is SVGIG (reference sequence). The CDR3 nucleotides are TGTGCCTGGAGTACGGGACAGGGAAACACCGGGGAGCTGTTTTTT. This gives the protein CAWSTGQGNTGELFF.

The CDR3 nucleotides are TGTGCTACATCGACAGGAGGATACGAGCAGTACTTC. This codes for CATSTGGYEQYF. This chain connects TRBV18 to TRBJ2-7; D perhaps matches TRBD1 (6 bases). Looked up from germline, CDR1 is KGHSH and CDR2 is LQKENI. The CDR3 is 12 residues long.

This clone was counted a few times. The genes are TRBV9 and TRBJ2-5; 8 positions match TRBD1. CDR3 size: 15 residues. V was pared by 3 bases and J by 2 bases, with 6 bases of the junction left unmatched. Germline V gene sequence: CDR1 SGDLS, CDR2 YYNGEE. The CDR3, as DNA: TGTGCCAGCAGCGCCGGGACAGGTTTTCAAGAGACCCAGTACTTC. This codes for CASSAGTGFQETQYF.

The rearrangement uses TRBV30 and TRBJ1-5; D remains ambiguous. The V gene lost 1 base and the J gene lost 6 bases, with 10 bases spanning the gap. There are 13 residues in the CDR3. CDR1 is GTSNPN and CDR2 is SVGIG in the germline V gene (reference sequence). This CDR3 reads CAWSDPSGQPQHF. The CDR3 nucleotides read TGTGCCTGGAGTGACCCGAGTGGTCAGCCCCAGCATTTT.

The genes are TRBV19 and TRBJ1-1, with TRBD1 as a possible D gene (5 bases). V was pared by 3 bases and J by 10 bases, with 12 bases between. CDR1 is LNHDA, CDR2 SQIVND, per germline (reference sequence). This CDR3 has 12 residues. CDR3 residues: CASSILGGAAFF. CDR3 DNA: TGTGCCAGTAGTATTTTGGGCGGGGCAGCTTTCTTT.

This clone was counted a few times. The chain uses TRBV2 and TRBJ2-1; D uncertain. Trimming removed 1 base at V and 7 bases at J, with 5 bases between. The germline CDR1 and CDR2 sequences are SNHLY and FYNNEI. This CDR3 has 12 residues. The CDR3 nucleotides read TGTGCCAGCAGTGAAGGTCAAAATGAGCAGTTCTTC. This codes for CASSEGQNEQFF. The full variable domain, rest sourced from reference TRBV2 and TRBJ2-1, is EPEVTQTPSHQVTQMGQEVILRCVPISNHLYFYWYRQILGQKVEFLVSFYNNEISEKSEIFDDQFSVERPDGSNFTLKIRSTKLEDSAMYFCASSEGQNEQFFGPGTRLTVL.

This clone has only a few counts. The chain couples TRBV11-2 to TRBJ1-1; TRBD1 matches 8 bases. This CDR3 contains 14 residues. Trimming cost V 4 bases and J 7 bases; bases outside gene matches: 8. Germline lookup yields CDR1 SGHAT and CDR2 FQNNGV. DNA of the CDR3: TGTGCCAGCAGCTGGAAGCAGGGGGCGGGTGAAGCTTTCTTT. Its translation is CASSWKQGAGEAFF.

The rearrangement links TRBV27 to TRBJ2-3; TRBD2 matches at 8 bases. This CDR3 comprises 14 residues. Germline V gene lookup returns CDR1 MNHEY and CDR2 SMNVEV (reference sequence). V trimming: 2 bases; J trimming: 6 bases; junction bases outside the gene matches: 4. The CDR3 sequence is CASSLSGSVDTQYF. The DNA of the CDR3 is TGTGCCAGCAGTTTAAGCGGGAGTGTGGATACGCAGTATTTT.

This clone was observed a handful of times. The chain carries TRBV29-1 and TRBJ1-1; D is undetermined. The CDR3 runs to 13 residues. Looked up from germline, CDR1 is SQVTM and CDR2 is ANQGSEA. Deletions cut 4 bases from V and 5 bases from J, with 14 bases between. The CDR3 here is CSVGLQVHTEAFF. The CDR3 DNA follows: TGCAGCGTTGGCTTGCAGGTACATACTGAAGCTTTCTTT.